This T cell receptor (beta chain) was identified during a study of cytomegalovirus exposure and HLA in healthy donors. This clone has just a few counts. What it binds is not known. The CDR3 is made up of 15 amino acids. Trimming stripped 4 bases from V and 2 bases from J, with 13 bases between. Overall study findings and caveats: In vitro work confirmed that a few CMV-associated chains recognize CMV antigens.

Researchers ran the PCR with 60 Vbeta and 13 Jbeta primers. The data were produced by immunoSEQ multiplex PCR, yet TCRdb's version contains in-frame clones alone and is incomplete. The repertoire holds about 94,000 clones, about 7.6% seen once, with under 3% in the top ten. The chain carries TRBV5-3 and TRBJ2-1, with D possibly being TRBD1 (5 bases). TRBV5-3 is given ORF status, its function remaining uncertain. This clonotype was obtained from a man between 50 and 59 years old in good health and CMV-seronegative. The specimen was PBMCs. The CDR3 nucleotides read TGTGCCAGAAGCAGATCAGGGATTCCCTACAATGAGCAGTTCTTC. It specifies CARSRSGIPYNEQFF.